This entry concerns a single TCR beta chain. The antigen is undetermined. TCRdb keeps only in-frame clones here, not all; method: immunoSEQ multiplex PCR. This sample has approximately 150,000 clones, with 85% to 95% found just once. The data belong to a study of T cell responses to AZD1222 COVID-19 vaccine. V lost 1 base to trimming and J lost 9 bases; unmatched junction nucleotides: 9. In germline, CDR1 is MDHEN, CDR2 SYDVKM. The CDR3 contains 15 residues. Broader study findings: Donors were chiefly white British, with a greater number of females, and clonal diversity was perhaps underestimated. At 160-218 and 743-854, vaccine-associated CD4 TCRs were dominant, and they spanned spike.

This chain connects TRBV28 to TRBJ1-5; 7 bases are shared with TRBD1. The TCR comes from an adult who received the AZD1222 COVID-19 vaccine. The sequences come from peripheral blood, collected 28 days after the second AZD1222 dose. This CDR3 is CASSLLTGRFRPQHF. CDR3 nucleotides: TGTGCCAGCAGTTTATTGACAGGGAGGTTTCGGCCCCAGCATTTT.